These T cell receptor beta chains were read from a single sample in a study of blood T cell repertoires in COVID-19. Some clones are missing from TCRdb's copy, which holds only in-frame ones; the method was immunoSEQ multiplex PCR. The sample consists of 50,000 to 55,000 clones, approximately 92% of them appearing once. The sequencing input was peripheral blood. The receptors shown here come from a man aged 55 to 70 with active COVID-19. Both conserved end residues are part of each CDR3. The D gene is left open where the match is weak. Size values are once, few and many counts, or a class for expanded clones, and some rows have none.

clone_size: -; d_call: -; v_call: TRBV9; j_call: TRBJ2-3; cdr3_aa: CASSVVGSTDTQYF; cdr3_nt: TGTGCCAGCAGCGTAGTCGGGAGCACAGATACGCAGTATTTT
clone_size: -; d_call: TRBD2; v_call: TRBV3-1/TRBV3-2; j_call: TRBJ2-3; cdr3_aa: CASSQDSPSGRRNTQYF; cdr3_nt: TGTGCCAGCAGCCAAGATTCCCCTAGCGGGAGGCGAAATACGCAGTATTTT
clone_size: -; d_call: -; v_call: TRBV28; j_call: TRBJ2-3; cdr3_aa: CASSPLLSTDTQYF; cdr3_nt: TGTGCCAGCAGTCCACTTCTCAGCACAGATACGCAGTATTTT
clone_size: few; d_call: -; v_call: TRBV5-1; j_call: TRBJ1-3; cdr3_aa: CASSLAGYGNTIYF; cdr3_nt: TGCGCCAGCAGCTTGGCAGGGTATGGAAACACCATATATTTT
clone_size: -; d_call: TRBD2; v_call: TRBV28; j_call: TRBJ2-5; cdr3_aa: CASSLNSGAWETQYF; cdr3_nt: TGTGCCAGCAGTTTAAACAGCGGGGCTTGGGAGACCCAGTACTTC
clone_size: -; d_call: TRBD1; v_call: TRBV4-3; j_call: TRBJ2-7; cdr3_aa: CASSQRQGAGEQYF; cdr3_nt: TGCGCCAGCAGCCAGAGACAGGGGGCGGGGGAGCAGTACTTC
clone_size: -; d_call: -; v_call: TRBV7-7; j_call: TRBJ2-7; cdr3_aa: CASSPETLGEQYF; cdr3_nt: TGTGCTAGCAGCCCAGAGACCCTAGGCGAGCAGTACTTC
clone_size: once; d_call: -; v_call: TRBV28; j_call: TRBJ1-1; cdr3_aa: CASSTANTEAFF; cdr3_nt: TGTGCCAGCAGCACAGCAAACACTGAAGCTTTCTTT
clone_size: -; d_call: TRBD1; v_call: TRBV5-6; j_call: TRBJ2-7; cdr3_aa: CASSLRTGALTYEQYF; cdr3_nt: TGTGCCAGCAGCCTGAGGACAGGGGCGCTAACCTACGAGCAGTACTTC
clone_size: once; d_call: -; v_call: TRBV20-1; j_call: TRBJ1-2; cdr3_aa: CSASGGGYTF; cdr3_nt: TGCAGTGCTAGTGGCGGAGGCTACACCTTC
clone_size: -; d_call: -; v_call: TRBV2; j_call: TRBJ2-6; cdr3_aa: CASSVGQAGANVLTF; cdr3_nt: TGTGCCAGCAGTGTGGGGCAGGCTGGGGCCAACGTCCTGACTTTC
clone_size: once; d_call: -; v_call: TRBV4-1; j_call: TRBJ2-3; cdr3_aa: CASSHGERAGSADTQYF; cdr3_nt: TGCGCCAGCAGCCACGGTGAGCGGGCAGGAAGCGCAGATACGCAGTATTTT
clone_size: -; d_call: TRBD2; v_call: TRBV2; j_call: TRBJ2-2; cdr3_aa: CASRKTTSDTGELFF; cdr3_nt: TGTGCCAGCAGGAAGACAACTAGCGACACCGGGGAGCTGTTTTTT
clone_size: -; d_call: TRBD1; v_call: TRBV28; j_call: TRBJ2-2; cdr3_aa: CASSWDSMSAGELFF; cdr3_nt: TGTGCCAGCAGTTGGGACAGCATGAGCGCCGGGGAGCTGTTTTTT
clone_size: -; d_call: -; v_call: TRBV6-2/TRBV6-3; j_call: TRBJ1-5; cdr3_aa: CASRWTASNQPQHF; cdr3_nt: TGTGCCAGCCGTTGGACAGCTAGCAATCAGCCCCAGCATTTT
clone_size: few; d_call: TRBD1; v_call: TRBV7-2; j_call: TRBJ1-6; cdr3_aa: CASAGQGDSPLHF; cdr3_nt: TGTGCCAGCGCAGGACAGGGGGATTCACCCCTCCACTTT
clone_size: -; d_call: TRBD2; v_call: TRBV5-1; j_call: TRBJ2-5; cdr3_aa: CASSKGTGGGETQYF; cdr3_nt: TGCGCCAGCAGCAAGGGGACGGGAGGTGGAGAGACCCAGTACTTC
clone_size: -; d_call: -; v_call: TRBV2; j_call: TRBJ1-2; cdr3_aa: CASSVGRGGYGYTF; cdr3_nt: TGTGCCAGCAGTGTAGGAAGGGGGGGCTATGGCTACACCTTC
clone_size: few; d_call: TRBD1; v_call: TRBV18; j_call: TRBJ1-1; cdr3_aa: CASSPGGGLNTEAFF; cdr3_nt: TGTGCCAGCTCACCCGGAGGGGGCTTGAACACTGAAGCTTTCTTT
clone_size: -; d_call: TRBD1; v_call: TRBV19; j_call: TRBJ1-2; cdr3_aa: CASSIGTGSGYTF; cdr3_nt: TGTGCCAGTAGTATCGGGACAGGGTCTGGCTACACCTTC
clone_size: -; d_call: -; v_call: TRBV7-2; j_call: TRBJ1-3; cdr3_aa: CASSFLVAGNTIYF; cdr3_nt: TGTGCCAGCAGCTTCTTGGTGGCCGGAAACACCATATATTTT
clone_size: -; d_call: TRBD2; v_call: TRBV7-8; j_call: TRBJ2-3; cdr3_aa: CASTSGLLAASTDTQYF; cdr3_nt: TGTGCCAGCACCTCTGGCTTACTAGCGGCAAGCACAGATACGCAGTATTTT
clone_size: -; d_call: -; v_call: TRBV4-3; j_call: TRBJ2-1; cdr3_aa: CASSQEAGHYNEQFF; cdr3_nt: TGCGCCAGCAGCCAAGAGGCAGGGCATTACAATGAGCAGTTCTTC
clone_size: -; d_call: -; v_call: TRBV7-2; j_call: TRBJ1-2; cdr3_aa: CASSLYLTGNYGYTF; cdr3_nt: TGTGCCAGCAGCCTTTACCTGACAGGAAACTATGGCTACACCTTC
clone_size: -; d_call: TRBD1; v_call: TRBV5-5; j_call: TRBJ1-5; cdr3_aa: CASSLAGTVSNQPQHF; cdr3_nt: TGTGCCAGCAGCTTGGCGGGGACAGTTAGCAATCAGCCCCAGCATTTT
clone_size: -; d_call: -; v_call: TRBV5-4; j_call: TRBJ2-7; cdr3_aa: CASSSGLDSTYEQYF; cdr3_nt: TGTGCCAGCAGCTCCGGACTGGATTCAACCTACGAGCAGTACTTC
clone_size: -; d_call: -; v_call: TRBV9; j_call: TRBJ2-1; cdr3_aa: CASSVARGSYNEQFF; cdr3_nt: TGTGCCAGCAGCGTAGCCAGAGGCTCCTACAATGAGCAGTTCTTC
clone_size: -; d_call: TRBD1; v_call: TRBV11-2; j_call: TRBJ2-7; cdr3_aa: CASSQSRDRVGEQYF; cdr3_nt: TGTGCCAGCAGTCAAAGCCGGGACAGGGTTGGCGAGCAGTACTTC
clone_size: -; d_call: TRBD1; v_call: TRBV5-4; j_call: TRBJ2-7; cdr3_aa: CASSLADRSSYEQYF; cdr3_nt: TGTGCCAGCAGCTTGGCGGACAGGAGCTCCTACGAGCAGTACTTC
clone_size: -; d_call: -; v_call: TRBV28; j_call: TRBJ2-3; cdr3_aa: CASRERDTQYF; cdr3_nt: TGTGCCAGCCGGGAACGGGATACGCAGTATTTT
clone_size: -; d_call: TRBD2; v_call: TRBV2; j_call: TRBJ2-1; cdr3_aa: CASSQLAGGYNEQFF; cdr3_nt: TGTGCCAGCAGTCAACTAGCGGGAGGTTACAATGAGCAGTTCTTC
clone_size: -; d_call: TRBD1; v_call: TRBV29-1; j_call: TRBJ2-5; cdr3_aa: CSVRQGETQYF; cdr3_nt: TGCAGCGTCCGACAGGGGGAGACCCAGTACTTC